These 25 T cell receptor beta chains were sequenced from one sample in a study of Ad26.COV2.S vaccination and SARS-CoV-2 variants. Repertoires were generated with immunoSEQ multiplex PCR, while TCRdb's copy carries only in-frame clones and drops some. The table shows about 410,000 clones, with 70% to 90% occurring only once. The sample's treatment: about 20 received Ad26.COV2.S at low or high dose, single or two shots; roughly 5 received placebo; per-sample allocation not given. Material that was analyzed had been drawn on day 63 after the first vaccine or placebo injection. This specimen consisted of peripheral blood, obtained in a trial of Ad26.COV2.S vaccine versus placebo. The receptors derive from a person between 18 and 59 years old who received the Ad26.COV2.S COVID-19 vaccine or a placebo.

The chain joins TRBV5-1 to TRBJ2-1; D assignment may be TRBD1 or TRBD2 (5 bases each). CDR3 size: 11 residues. The V and J ends lost 5 bases and 10 bases respectively, with 10 bases between them. Germline V gene lookup returns CDR1 SGHRS and CDR2 YFSETQ. The DNA of the CDR3 is TGCGCCAGCAGAATAGGGGACGAGCAGTTCTTC. This encodes CASRIGDEQFF. Based on the CDR3 plus reference TRBV5-1 and TRBJ2-1, the full variable domain is KAGVTQTPRYLIKTRGQQVTLSCSPISGHRSVSWYQQTPGQGLQFLFEYFSETQRNKGNFPGRFSGRQFSNSRSEMNVSTLELGDSALYLCASRIGDEQFFGPGTRLTVL.

The rearrangement joins TRBV5-1 to TRBJ1-4; D unresolved. V was trimmed by 2 bases and J by 0 bases, leaving 11 bases between them. Germline-derived CDR1 and CDR2 are SGHRS and YFSETQ. This CDR3 comprises 16 residues. The CDR3: CASSFAADTTNEKLFF. The CDR3 DNA sequence: TGCGCCAGCAGCTTTGCGGCTGATACAACTAATGAAAAACTGTTTTTT.

This sequence joins TRBV5-1 and TRBJ2-5; possible D gene TRBD2, 6 bases. V was trimmed by 7 bases and J by 4 bases, leaving 17 bases between them. CDR1 and CDR2 from the germline V gene are SGHRS and YFSETQ. The CDR3 totals 14 residues. The CDR3 region has the DNA TGCGCCAGCGCTCCGGATGGGACTCCAGAGACCCAGTACTTC. Protein: CASAPDGTPETQYF.

This clone was counted a single time. The rearrangement links TRBV2 to TRBJ2-7; D gene uncertain. Germline loops: CDR1 SNHLY, CDR2 FYNNEI. V lost 7 bases to trimming and J lost 3 bases, with 13 bases between them. This CDR3 is built from 13 residues. The DNA of the CDR3 is TGTGCCAGCAACCTGAAGATAGGCTACGAGCAGTACTTC. Residues: CASNLKIGYEQYF.

This sequence joins TRBV6-5 and TRBJ2-5; 8 nucleotides agree with TRBD1. This CDR3 is built from 15 residues. Germline V gene sequence: CDR1 MNHEY, CDR2 SVGAGI. The ends lost 8 bases at V and 4 bases at J; junction bases unmatched: 12. CDR3 amino acids: CASQEGQAWGETQYF. CDR3 coding DNA: TGTGCCAGCCAGGAGGGACAGGCATGGGGAGAGACCCAGTACTTC.

The chain joins TRBV6-5 to TRBJ1-2; no definite D call. With 0 bases removed from V and 0 bases from J, the gap between germline ends came to 8 bases. The CDR3 consists of 15 residues. The germline CDR1 and CDR2 sequences are MNHEY and SVGAGI. The CDR3: CASSYSGPANYGYTF. The CDR3 DNA sequence: TGTGCCAGCAGTTACTCAGGGCCCGCTAACTATGGCTACACCTTC.

This clone was seen just once. Here the CDR3 reads CASRQAPVDGYTF. CDR3 nucleotides: TGTGCCAGTCGACAGGCCCCGGTGGATGGCTACACCTTC. The rearrangement joins TRBV19 to TRBJ1-2; D might be TRBD1 (6 bases). Germline loops: CDR1 LNHDA, CDR2 SQIVND (reference sequence). The CDR3 length is 13 residues. V lost 8 bases to trimming and J lost 6 bases, with 16 bases between them.

The rearrangement uses TRBV5-5 and TRBJ1-1, with 7 positions matching TRBD1. CDR1 SGHKS and CDR2 YYEKEE come from the germline V gene (reference sequence). V dropped 4 bases and J dropped 2; count of bases not matched to a gene: 5. CDR3 length: 14 residues. This CDR3 reads CASSNRGPNTEAFF. CDR3 bases: TGTGCCAGCAGCAACAGGGGCCCCAACACTGAAGCTTTCTTT.

The chain couples TRBV5-1 to TRBJ2-2; 9 bases fit TRBD1. This CDR3 contains 15 residues. The J segment lost 4 bases and the V segment lost 0 bases, leaving 1 base of the junction unmatched. Germline CDR1 reads SGHRS; CDR2 reads YFSETQ. The CDR3 DNA sequence: TGCGCCAGCAGCTTGGGGACAGGGGCCACCGGGGAGCTGTTTTTT. This codes for CASSLGTGATGELFF.

The chain couples TRBV4-1 to TRBJ2-2; maybe TRBD2 (5 bases). The germline V gene encodes CDR1 MGHRA and CDR2 YSYEKL. Between the trimmed V and J ends, which lost 0 bases and 5 bases, there was a span of 10 bases. The CDR3 covers 15 residues. CDR3 residues: CASSQETGGTGELFF. The CDR3 bases are TGCGCCAGCAGCCAAGAAACGGGCGGGACCGGGGAGCTGTTTTTT.

The chain recombines TRBV5-3 with TRBJ1-1; D gene unclear. TRBV5-3 falls under the ORF class, with uncertain function. This CDR3 is 15 amino acids long. Trimming removed 6 bases from V and 0 bases from J, with 15 bases in between. CDR3 coding DNA: TGTGCCAGAAAGTATCGGCTCGCCCTGAACACTGAAGCTTTCTTT. Protein product: CARKYRLALNTEAFF.

V usage is TRBV7-8 and J usage is TRBJ1-4; D is ambiguous. V lost 4 bases to trimming and J lost 11 bases, with 17 bases between them. Looked up from germline, CDR1 is SGHVS and CDR2 is FQNEAQ. The length of the CDR3 is 14 residues. CDR3 sequence reads: CASSSRSPSGKLFF. CDR3 nucleotides: TGTGCCAGCAGCTCGAGGTCTCCGTCGGGGAAACTGTTTTTT.

This clone came up once. V is TRBV7-9 and J is TRBJ2-3, with 10 bases matching TRBD2. CDR1 and CDR2 (germline): SEHNR, FQNEAQ (reference sequence). V lost 5 bases and J lost 0; bases outside the gene matches: 5. There are 16 residues in the CDR3. The CDR3 DNA follows: TGTGCCAGCAGCAGAAGCGGGGGGGCGAGCACAGATACGCAGTATTTT. It translates to CASSRSGGASTDTQYF.

This rearrangement joins TRBV11-2 to TRBJ1-4; 8 bases are a match to TRBD1. V shed 1 base and J 3 bases; nucleotides not matched to a gene: 13. Germline V gene data show CDR1 as SGHAT and CDR2 as FQNNGV. CDR3 size: 19 residues. This CDR3 is CASSLGTGIWGQANEKLFF. CDR3 in DNA: TGTGCCAGCAGCTTAGGGACAGGGATTTGGGGGCAGGCTAATGAAAAACTGTTTTTT.

The V gene is TRBV6-6, the J gene TRBJ1-3; D is possibly TRBD1 (6 bases). Germline CDR1 and CDR2: MNHNY and SVGAGI (reference sequence). The CDR3 extends over 14 amino acids. Between the trimmed V and J ends, which lost 6 bases and 0 bases, there was a span of 9 bases. The CDR3 here is CASSGTSSGNTIYF. The DNA for the CDR3 is TGTGCCAGCAGCGGGACAAGCTCTGGAAACACCATATATTTT.

This clone was counted many times. The chain uses TRBV19 and TRBJ1-1; no definite D call. Germline CDR1 is LNHDA and CDR2 is SQIVND (reference sequence). Deletions cut 3 bases from V and 1 base from J, with 6 bases between. This CDR3 has 13 residues. The CDR3, as DNA: TGTGCCAGTAGTATCGAGACGAACACTGAAGCTTTCTTT. The encoded protein is CASSIETNTEAFF.

The chain has TRBV6-5 and TRBJ1-4; 7 nucleotides line up with TRBD1. Germline trimming cut 5 bases from V and 7 bases from J; bases unmatched to any gene: 10. The CDR3 runs to 15 residues. CDR1 and CDR2 from the germline V gene are MNHEY and SVGAGI. This CDR3 reads CASSPSTGAAEKLFF. CDR3 in DNA: TGTGCCAGCAGTCCGTCCACAGGGGCGGCTGAAAAACTGTTTTTT.

Notes on this clone: The sample contains more than one DNA sequence encoding this CDR3. V is TRBV5-4 and J is TRBJ2-5; D remains unclear. With 0 bases removed from V and 5 bases from J, the gap between germline ends came to 8 bases. Germline V lookup: CDR1 SGHNT, CDR2 YYREEE (reference sequence). The CDR3 sequence is 13 residues long. The CDR3 sequence is CASSLAPPETQYF. CDR3 in DNA: TGTGCCAGCAGCTTGGCTCCCCCCGAGACCCAGTACTTC. Together with reference TRBV5-4 and TRBJ2-5, the CDR3 gives the full variable domain: ETGVTQSPTHLIKTRGQQVTLRCSSQSGHNTVSWYQQALGQGPQFIFQYYREEENGRGNFPPRFSGLQFPNYSSELNVNALELDDSALYLCASSLAPPETQYFGPGTRLLVL.

The chain couples TRBV6-1 to TRBJ1-2, with TRBD1 as a possible D gene (6 bases). Per germline, CDR1 MNHNS and CDR2 SASEGT. CDR3 length equals 15 residues. V was shortened by 3 bases and J by 5 bases, with 16 bases between the two germline ends. CDR3 nucleotides: TGTGCCAGCAGTGATCTCGGACAGCCCTCTTATGGCTACACCTTC. This translates into CASSDLGQPSYGYTF.

With respect to this clone: The same CDR3 also results from other DNA sequences found in this sample. The chain carries TRBV5-1 and TRBJ2-3, with 8 bases aligning to TRBD1. In germline, CDR1 is SGHRS, CDR2 YFSETQ. Unmatched junction bases numbered 4, after V lost 3 bases and J lost 4 bases. This CDR3 is 14 amino acids long. In nucleotides, the CDR3 is TGCGCCAGCAGCTCACGGACAGGGTCAGATACGCAGTATTTT. This translates into CASSSRTGSDTQYF.

The V gene is TRBV2, the J gene TRBJ1-1; weak D call: TRBD1 (5 bases). The CDR3 has 14 amino acids. The V end was cut by 8 bases, the J end by 0 bases, with 13 bases between. The germline CDR1 and CDR2 sequences are SNHLY and FYNNEI. The CDR3 DNA is TGTGCCAGCGGTACAGGAACCATGAACACTGAAGCTTTCTTT. Translated: CASGTGTMNTEAFF.

The rearrangement uses TRBV29-1 and TRBJ1-5; 9 bases match TRBD1. The CDR3 extends over 13 amino acids. V lost 7 bases and J lost 4; bases outside the gene matches: 5. Germline CDR1 is SQVTM and CDR2 is ANQGSEA. The CDR3 sequence: CSASTGGNQPQHF. For the CDR3, the DNA is TGCAGCGCATCGACAGGGGGTAATCAGCCCCAGCATTTT.

This clone was recorded once. This CDR3 is CASSQSMSRRDTQYF. DNA for the CDR3: TGCGCCAGCAGTCAATCGATGTCCCGGCGAGATACGCAGTATTTT. The chain uses TRBV23-1 and TRBJ2-3, with D unresolved. TRBV23-1 is reported as an ORF; its role is uncertain. V gave up 0 bases and J gave up 5 bases, with 12 bases separating them. CDR3 length: 15 amino acids.

The V call is TRBV4-1, the J call TRBJ2-6, with TRBD1 matching 7 bases. Per the germline V gene, CDR1 is MGHRA and CDR2 is YSYEKL. The CDR3 extends over 19 amino acids. V dropped 1 base and J dropped 0; count of bases not matched to a gene: 9. In nucleotides, the CDR3 is TGCGCCAGCAGCCAAGGTAGACAGGGCCCTTACTCTGGGGCCAACGTCCTGACTTTC. Its protein is CASSQGRQGPYSGANVLTF.

The rearrangement uses TRBV9 and TRBJ1-2, with 8 bases that match TRBD1. This CDR3 has 15 residues. Germline loops: CDR1 SGDLS, CDR2 YYNGEE. V gave up 3 bases and J gave up 2 bases; unmatched junction bases: 6. CDR3 in DNA: TGTGCCAGCAGCGCCCTGACAGGGGAGAACTATGGCTACACCTTC. Its protein product is CASSALTGENYGYTF.